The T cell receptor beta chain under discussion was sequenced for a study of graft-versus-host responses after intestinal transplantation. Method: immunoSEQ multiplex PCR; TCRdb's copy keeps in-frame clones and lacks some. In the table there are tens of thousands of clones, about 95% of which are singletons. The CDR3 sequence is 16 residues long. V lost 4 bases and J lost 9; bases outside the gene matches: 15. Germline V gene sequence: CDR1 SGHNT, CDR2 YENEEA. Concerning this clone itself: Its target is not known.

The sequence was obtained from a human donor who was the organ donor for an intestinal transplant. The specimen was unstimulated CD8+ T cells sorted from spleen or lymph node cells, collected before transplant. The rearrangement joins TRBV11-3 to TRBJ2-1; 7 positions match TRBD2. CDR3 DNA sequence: TGTGCCAGCAGCTCCGACTACCCGTCGAGCGGGGTTGAGCAGTTCTTC. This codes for CASSSDYPSSGVEQFF. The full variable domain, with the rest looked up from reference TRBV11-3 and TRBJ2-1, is EAGVVQSPRYKIIEKKQPVAFWCNPISGHNTLYWYLQNLGQGPELLIRYENEEAVDDSQLPKDRFSAERLKGVDSTLKIQPAELGDSAVYLCASSSDYPSSGVEQFFGPGTRLTVL.